A single sample gave rise to the 9 T cell receptor beta chains below, sequenced in a study of blood T cell repertoires in COVID-19. This table comes from immunoSEQ multiplex PCR, and its TCRdb copy is limited to in-frame clones, with some not included. The sample shows tens of thousands of clones, around 75% of them seen only once. Material for sequencing was peripheral blood. The receptors derive from a woman older than 75 with active or convalescent COVID-19.

The V call is TRBV3-1 (or the pseudogene TRBV3-2), the J call TRBJ1-2, with 7 bases lining up with TRBD1. The junction had 14 bases not matched to a gene; V was cut back by 4 bases and J by 3 bases. The CDR3 has 17 amino acids. Germline CDR1 is LGHDT and CDR2 is YNNKEL (reference sequence). As DNA, the CDR3 is TGTGCCAGCAGCCCCAGGGCCCCAGGGGGAACGGACTATGGCTACACCTTC. Translation gives CASSPRAPGGTDYGYTF.

This clone was seen only a few times. This chain joins TRBV20-1 and TRBJ2-4, with D unresolved. Deletions cut 3 bases from V and 6 bases from J, with 15 bases between. The CDR3 runs 14 residues. Germline V gene sequence: CDR1 DFQATT, CDR2 SNEGSKA (reference sequence). The CDR3 sequence: CSASNWRELNIQYF. The CDR3 DNA is TGCAGTGCTAGTAATTGGAGAGAATTAAACATTCAGTACTTC.

The V and J genes are TRBV5-1 and TRBJ2-1, with 9 bases identical to TRBD1. The CDR3 is made up of 14 amino acids. Trimming took 4 bases from V and 4 from J; bases not matched to a gene: 3. Per the germline V gene, CDR1 is SGHRS and CDR2 is YFSETQ. This CDR3 is CASSRDRAYNEQFF. DNA for the CDR3: TGCGCCAGCAGCCGGGACAGGGCTTACAATGAGCAGTTCTTC. The complete variable domain, with remaining parts taken from reference TRBV5-1 and TRBJ2-1, reads KAGVTQTPRYLIKTRGQQVTLSCSPISGHRSVSWYQQTPGQGLQFLFEYFSETQRNKGNFPGRFSGRQFSNSRSEMNVSTLELGDSALYLCASSRDRAYNEQFFGPGTRLTVL.

The V and J genes are TRBV28 and TRBJ2-7; 8 bases line up with TRBD1. The germline CDR1 and CDR2 sequences are MDHEN and SYDVKM. There are 15 residues in the CDR3. V trimming: 5 bases; J trimming: 4 bases; junction bases outside the gene matches: 10. CDR3 protein: CASSPAGQGQYEQYF. CDR3 nucleotides: TGTGCCAGCAGTCCCGCCGGACAGGGCCAATACGAGCAGTACTTC.

The chain recombines TRBV7-2 with TRBJ1-3; 8 nucleotides match TRBD1. Germline CDR1 reads SGHTA; CDR2 reads FQGNSA. J gave up 0 bases and V 5 bases, and 12 bases lay outside the gene matches. The CDR3 is 18 amino acids. CDR3 DNA: TGTGCCAGCAGCCCATTCGGACAGGGCTTTGTCTCTGGAAACACCATATATTTT. Protein: CASSPFGQGFVSGNTIYF.

The chain uses TRBV24-1 and TRBJ2-3, with unresolved D. The CDR3 consists of 14 residues. Germline V gene sequence: CDR1 KGHDR, CDR2 SFDVKD. Trimming cost V 3 bases and J 1 base, with 7 bases left between them. CDR3 loop: CATSDPGGTDTQYF. For the CDR3, the DNA is TGTGCCACCAGTGATCCGGGTGGCACAGATACGCAGTATTTT.

This clone was recorded once. The chain employs TRBV7-9 and TRBJ2-1; 10 positions match TRBD2. V shed 6 bases, J shed 7 bases, and the junction held 6 bases outside the gene matches. Looked up from germline, CDR1 is SEHNR and CDR2 is FQNEAQ (reference sequence). CDR3 length: 14 amino acids. CDR3: CASRSGRAGNEQFF. CDR3 DNA: TGTGCCAGCAGGAGCGGGAGGGCAGGGAATGAGCAGTTCTTC.

The chain employs TRBV5-1 and TRBJ2-5, with 11 bases identical to TRBD2. V was pared by 4 bases and J by 4 bases, with 6 bases of the junction left unmatched. The CDR3 length is 15 residues. In germline, CDR1 is SGHRS, CDR2 YFSETQ. The CDR3 sequence: CASSLITSGGETQYF. CDR3 sequence (DNA): TGCGCCAGCAGCCTAATAACTAGCGGGGGAGAGACCCAGTACTTC.

The V call is TRBV10-3, the J call TRBJ2-1, with 9 positions matching TRBD2. This CDR3 is 13 amino acids long. The V and J ends lost 9 bases and 5 bases, in that order; junction bases with no gene match: 5. Germline V gives CDR1 ENHRY, CDR2 SYGVKD. This CDR3 reads CAIGTSQDNEQFF. The CDR3 DNA is TGTGCCATTGGGACTAGCCAAGACAATGAGCAGTTCTTC.